This T cell receptor beta chain is drawn from a study of cytomegalovirus exposure and HLA in healthy donors. The germline CDR1 and CDR2 sequences are KGHSH and LQKENI. V dropped 2 bases and J dropped 5; count of bases not matched to a gene: 9. The CDR3 runs to 18 residues. It was with 60 Vbeta and 13 Jbeta primers that the PCR ran. Generated by immunoSEQ multiplex PCR, the TCRdb table keeps only in-frame clones and is missing some. The sample includes about 120,000 clones, more than 80% of them seen just once. To note about this clone: Its antigen is not known.

Findings and limits, study-wide: Cytomegalovirus association was listed for 164 TCR beta chains. Available immune exposure information was restricted to CMV serostatus only. In a later analysis, HLA-associated beta chains showed higher expansion and lower generation probabilities than comparable chains.

The source is a man between 40 and 49 years old in good health and CMV-seronegative. Sequenced material: PBMCs. The chain carries TRBV18 and TRBJ2-1; TRBD2 matches at 13 bases. CDR3 in DNA: TGTGCCAGCTCACCAGGCAGGCTGGGACTAGCGGGACACAATGAGCAGTTCTTC. It translates to CASSPGRLGLAGHNEQFF.